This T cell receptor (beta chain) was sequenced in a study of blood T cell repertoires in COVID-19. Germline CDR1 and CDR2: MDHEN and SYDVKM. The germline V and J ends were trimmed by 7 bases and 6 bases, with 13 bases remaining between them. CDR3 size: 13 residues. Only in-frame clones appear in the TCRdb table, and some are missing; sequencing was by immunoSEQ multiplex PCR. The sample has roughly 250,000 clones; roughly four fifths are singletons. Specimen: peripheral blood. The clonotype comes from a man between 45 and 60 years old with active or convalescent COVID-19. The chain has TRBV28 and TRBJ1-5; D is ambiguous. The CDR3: CASIEGAGQPQHF. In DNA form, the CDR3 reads TGTGCCAGCATTGAGGGTGCGGGTCAGCCCCAGCATTTT.